The clone carrying this T cell receptor beta chain was counted many times. The antigen remains undetermined. The trim removed 5 bases at V and 4 bases at J, leaving 1 base unmatched. Germline values: CDR1 SNHLY, CDR2 FYNNEI. The CDR3 runs to 12 residues. This sample was taken from a study of T cells after yellow fever vaccination. Study details: SMART-Seq v4 Ultra Low Input prepared libraries from low-cell fractions. Study outcomes and limitations: After the booster, approximately 95% of CD4 and around nine tenths of CD8 primary-response clones were re-detected. Sorted repertoires could include abundant contaminating clonotypes from bulk cells. The CD4 compartment and the CD8 compartment contained a small share of clonotypes in common.

In TCRdb, the 5' RACE reads were re-called with MiXCR into one record per CDR3 protein. The sample lists around 250,000 distinct CDR3 sequences; about 5.2% were seen once. The chain couples TRBV2 to TRBJ2-5, with TRBD1 matching over 7 bases. The sequence derives from a young man who received the YFV17D yellow fever vaccine. The sequences come from CD4+ T cells sorted from PBMCs, collected on the day of the yellow fever booster vaccination. DNA of the CDR3: TGTGCCAGCAGTAACAGGGGAGAGACCCAGTACTTC. Its translation is CASSNRGETQYF.